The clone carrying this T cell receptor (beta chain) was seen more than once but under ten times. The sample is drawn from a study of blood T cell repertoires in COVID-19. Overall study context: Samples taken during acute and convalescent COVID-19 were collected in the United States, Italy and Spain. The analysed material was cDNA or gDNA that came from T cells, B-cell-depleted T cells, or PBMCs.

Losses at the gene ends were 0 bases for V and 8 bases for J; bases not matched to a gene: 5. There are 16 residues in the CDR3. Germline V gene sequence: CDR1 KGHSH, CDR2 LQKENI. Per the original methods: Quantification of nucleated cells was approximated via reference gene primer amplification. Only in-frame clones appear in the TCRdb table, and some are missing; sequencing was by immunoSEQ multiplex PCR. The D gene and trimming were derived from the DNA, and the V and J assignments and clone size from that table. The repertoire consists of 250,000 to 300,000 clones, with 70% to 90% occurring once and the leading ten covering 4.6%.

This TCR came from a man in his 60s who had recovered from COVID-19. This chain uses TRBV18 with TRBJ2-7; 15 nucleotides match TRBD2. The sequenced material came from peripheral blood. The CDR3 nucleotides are TGTGCCAGCTCACCACCGGGACTAGCGGGAGGTGAGCAGCAGTACTTC. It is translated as CASSPPGLAGGEQQYF.